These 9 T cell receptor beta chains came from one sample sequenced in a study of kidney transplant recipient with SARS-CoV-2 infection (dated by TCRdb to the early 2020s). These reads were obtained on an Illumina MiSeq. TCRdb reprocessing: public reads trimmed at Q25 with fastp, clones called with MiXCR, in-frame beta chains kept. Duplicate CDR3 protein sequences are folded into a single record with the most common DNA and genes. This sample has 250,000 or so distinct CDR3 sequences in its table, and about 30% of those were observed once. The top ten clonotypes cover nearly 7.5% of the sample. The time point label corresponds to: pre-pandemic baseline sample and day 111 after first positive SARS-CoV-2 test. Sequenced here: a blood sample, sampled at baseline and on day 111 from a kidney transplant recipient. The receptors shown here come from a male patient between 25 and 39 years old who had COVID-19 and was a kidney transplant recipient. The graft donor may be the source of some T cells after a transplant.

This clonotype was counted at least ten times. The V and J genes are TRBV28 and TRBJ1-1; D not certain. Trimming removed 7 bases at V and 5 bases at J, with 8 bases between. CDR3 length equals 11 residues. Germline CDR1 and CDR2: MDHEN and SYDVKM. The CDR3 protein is CASTTGTEAFF. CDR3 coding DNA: TGTGCCAGCACAACGGGGACTGAAGCTTTCTTT.

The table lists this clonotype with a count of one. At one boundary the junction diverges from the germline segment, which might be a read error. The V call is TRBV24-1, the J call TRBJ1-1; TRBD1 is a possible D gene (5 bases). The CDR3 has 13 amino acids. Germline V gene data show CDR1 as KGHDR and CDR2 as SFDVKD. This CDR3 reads CATGPLGGTEALF. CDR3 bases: TGTGCCACCGGTCCCTTAGGTGGGACTGAAGCTCTCTTT.

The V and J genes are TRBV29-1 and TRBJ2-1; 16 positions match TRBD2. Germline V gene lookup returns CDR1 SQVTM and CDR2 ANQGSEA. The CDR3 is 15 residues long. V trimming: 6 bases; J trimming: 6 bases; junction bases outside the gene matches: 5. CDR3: CSVGTSGGVINEQFF. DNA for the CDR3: TGCAGCGTGGGGACTAGCGGGGGGGTCATCAATGAGCAGTTCTTC.

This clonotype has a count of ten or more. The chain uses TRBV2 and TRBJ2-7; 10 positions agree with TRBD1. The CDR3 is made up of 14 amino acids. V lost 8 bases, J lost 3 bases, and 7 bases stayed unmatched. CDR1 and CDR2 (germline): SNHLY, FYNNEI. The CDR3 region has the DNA TGTGCCAGCGCCCCGGGACAGGGGTTCTACGAGCAGTACTTC. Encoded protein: CASAPGQGFYEQYF.

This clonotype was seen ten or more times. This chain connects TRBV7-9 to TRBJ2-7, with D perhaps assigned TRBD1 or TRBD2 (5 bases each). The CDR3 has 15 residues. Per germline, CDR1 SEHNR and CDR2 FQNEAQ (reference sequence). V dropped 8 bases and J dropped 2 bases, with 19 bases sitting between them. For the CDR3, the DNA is TGTGCCAGCTCAGACCCCGGGACGGATACCTACGAGCAGTACTTC. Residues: CASSDPGTDTYEQYF.

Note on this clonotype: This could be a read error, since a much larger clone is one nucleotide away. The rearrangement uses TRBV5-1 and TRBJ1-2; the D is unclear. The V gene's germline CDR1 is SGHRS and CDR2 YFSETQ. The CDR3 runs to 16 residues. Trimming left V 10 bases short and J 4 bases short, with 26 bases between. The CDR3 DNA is TGCGCCGGCACCCATAGATCGGTTCGAAAGACCTATGGCTACACCTTC. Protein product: CAGTHRSVRKTYGYTF. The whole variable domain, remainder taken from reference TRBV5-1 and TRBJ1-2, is KAGVTQTPRYLIKTRGQQVTLSCSPISGHRSVSWYQQTPGQGLQFLFEYFSETQRNKGNFPGRFSGRQFSNSRSEMNVSTLELGDSALYLCAGTHRSVRKTYGYTFGSGTRLTVV.

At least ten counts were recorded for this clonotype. For the CDR3, the DNA is TGCGCCAGCAGCTTCTCAGGTAACACTGAAGCTTTCTTT. It specifies CASSFSGNTEAFF. The V call is TRBV5-1, the J call TRBJ1-1; D gene unclear. The V gene's germline CDR1 is SGHRS and CDR2 YFSETQ. This CDR3 has 13 residues. V lost 2 bases and J lost 2, with 7 bases in between. The variable domain in full, with the rest retrieved from reference TRBV5-1 and TRBJ1-1, is KAGVTQTPRYLIKTRGQQVTLSCSPISGHRSVSWYQQTPGQGLQFLFEYFSETQRNKGNFPGRFSGRQFSNSRSEMNVSTLELGDSALYLCASSFSGNTEAFFGQGTRLTVV.

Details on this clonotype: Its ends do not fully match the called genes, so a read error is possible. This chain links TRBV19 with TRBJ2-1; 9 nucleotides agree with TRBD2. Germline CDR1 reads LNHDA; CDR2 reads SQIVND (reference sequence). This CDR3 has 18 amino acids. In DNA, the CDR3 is TGTGCCAGTAGCATATTCCGCGGTAGCGGGAGTAGTTACACTGAGCAGTTCTTC. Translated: CASSIFRGSGSSYTEQFF.

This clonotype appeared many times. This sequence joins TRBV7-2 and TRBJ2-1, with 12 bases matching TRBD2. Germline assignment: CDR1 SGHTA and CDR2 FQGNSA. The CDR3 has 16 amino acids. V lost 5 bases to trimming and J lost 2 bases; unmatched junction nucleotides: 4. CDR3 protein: CASSVLAGGAYNEQFF. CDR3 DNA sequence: TGTGCCAGCAGCGTACTAGCGGGAGGTGCCTACAATGAGCAGTTCTTC.